Presented here are 22 T cell receptor beta chains from one specimen sequenced in a study of beta chain features in type 1 diabetes. No antigen has been assigned to these receptors. Notes on the study in general: All four CD4+ subsets of Type 1 diabetes patients contained TCRB CDR3s that were moderately but significantly shorter.

Expressed TCRB transcripts were sequenced because the entire RNA isolate underwent reverse transcription. Generated by immunoSEQ multiplex PCR, the TCRdb table keeps only in-frame clones and is missing some. The sample holds 600,000 or so clones, around an eighth seen once. The sample was naive CD4+ T cells from blood. The receptor source for this set is a man under 40 with type 1 diabetes.

This rearrangement joins TRBV19 to TRBJ1-1, with D hard to call. Looked up from germline, CDR1 is LNHDA and CDR2 is SQIVND (reference sequence). This CDR3 comprises 13 residues. V was cut by 2 bases and J by 6 bases, with 10 bases left in between. The DNA for the CDR3 is TGTGCCAGTAGTATAAAGGTCGGCTCTGAAGCTTTCTTT. Translation: CASSIKVGSEAFF.

This clone occurred a few times. V is TRBV28 and J is TRBJ1-2; tentative D call: TRBD1 (6 bases). Germline assignment: CDR1 MDHEN and CDR2 SYDVKM. V was clipped by 7 bases and J by 4 bases, with 10 bases between them. The CDR3 has 12 residues. CDR3 in amino acids: CASITGTYGYTF. The CDR3 region has the DNA TGTGCCAGCATTACAGGGACCTATGGCTACACCTTC.

The chain is built from TRBV6-5 and TRBJ2-1; D call uncertain. The CDR3 loop spans 14 amino acids. The germline V gene has CDR1 MNHEY and CDR2 SVGAGI. Trimming took 0 bases from V and 4 from J, leaving 7 bases between them. The DNA for the CDR3 is TGTGCCAGCAGTTACTCGCCCAGATACAATGAGCAGTTCTTC. It encodes CASSYSPRYNEQFF.

The chain has TRBV2 and TRBJ2-3; D is undetermined. The CDR3 is 12 amino acids. Trimming stripped 8 bases from V and 4 bases from J, with 10 bases between. Germline lookup yields CDR1 SNHLY and CDR2 FYNNEI. The DNA for the CDR3 is TGTGCCAGCCGACGCGAGCCAGATACGCAGTATTTT. Protein product: CASRREPDTQYF.

In its sample, this clone was seen a few times. Additional DNA sequences in this sample encode the identical CDR3. The rearrangement uses TRBV5-1 and TRBJ2-7, with D tentatively TRBD1 (5 bases). There are 13 residues in the CDR3. V was pared by 0 bases and J by 3 bases, with 7 bases between. The germline V gene encodes CDR1 SGHRS and CDR2 YFSETQ. The CDR3 region is CASSLGRDYEQYF. CDR3 sequence (DNA): TGCGCCAGCAGCTTGGGCAGGGACTACGAGCAGTACTTC.

The rearrangement links TRBV6-6 to TRBJ1-1; D is undetermined. The germline gives CDR1 MNHNY, CDR2 SVGAGI (reference sequence). The CDR3 runs to 13 residues. Trimming cost V 2 bases and J 1 base, with 5 bases left between them. In nucleotides, the CDR3 is TGTGCCAGCAGTTACGGAGAGAACACTGAAGCTTTCTTT. It is translated as CASSYGENTEAFF.

The rearrangement links TRBV5-1 to TRBJ2-5, with 9 bases lining up with TRBD2. The germline gives CDR1 SGHRS, CDR2 YFSETQ. CDR3 length: 15 amino acids. V lost 4 bases, J lost 1 base, and 5 bases stayed unmatched. Written as DNA, the CDR3 is TGCGCCAGCAGCCTTCTAGCGGGGACCCAAGAGACCCAGTACTTC. Translated, it gives CASSLLAGTQETQYF.

The table lists this clone with a few counts. This chain connects TRBV7-2 to TRBJ2-6; D is unclear. This CDR3 is built from 15 residues. V lost 5 bases and J lost 0, with 8 bases in between. Per germline, CDR1 SGHTA and CDR2 FQGNSA. The CDR3 region has the DNA TGTGCCAGCAGCATGAGTAGCTCTGGGGCCAACGTCCTGACTTTC. Residues: CASSMSSSGANVLTF.

A few counts support this clone. V gene TRBV10-3 combines with J gene TRBJ1-1; 8 bases agree with TRBD1. This CDR3 is 14 amino acids long. Germline CDR1 ENHRY, CDR2 SYGVKD. V gave up 6 bases and J gave up 6 bases; unmatched junction bases: 9. This chain's CDR3 is CAISAGQEGAEAFF. The CDR3 DNA reads as TGTGCCATCAGCGCGGGACAGGAAGGGGCTGAAGCTTTCTTT.

On this clone itself: Additional DNA sequences in this sample encode the identical CDR3. The chain couples TRBV19 to TRBJ2-7; D not certain. CDR3 size: 13 residues. Germline values: CDR1 LNHDA, CDR2 SQIVND (reference sequence). V dropped 4 bases and J dropped 1 base, with 8 bases sitting between them. The CDR3 here is CASSRYTSYEQYF. DNA of the CDR3: TGTGCCAGTAGTAGGTACACATCCTACGAGCAGTACTTC.

This clone appeared a few times. The DNA of the CDR3 is TGTGCCAGCAGCCAAGATCGGGCCTCAGCCTCCAAGTTCTTC. This translates into CASSQDRASASKFF. The chain joins TRBV4-2 to TRBJ2-1; D remains unclear. The V end was cut by 0 bases, the J end by 14 bases, with 17 bases between. Germline V gene lookup returns CDR1 LGHNA and CDR2 YNFKEQ. The CDR3 length is 14 residues.

The CDR3 DNA reads as TGTGCCAGCAGCCTGACGCTAGGGAGATTTCAGCCCCAGCATTTT. This translates into CASSLTLGRFQPQHF. The rearrangement joins TRBV7-2 to TRBJ1-5; no reliable D call. From germline, CDR1 is SGHTA and CDR2 FQGNSA. V gave up 5 bases and J gave up 6 bases, with 17 bases separating them. The CDR3 has 15 amino acids.

This clone was recorded a few times. The chain combines TRBV4-2 with TRBJ1-1; D is unresolved. Germline V gene sequence: CDR1 LGHNA, CDR2 YNFKEQ. The V and J ends lost 0 bases and 1 base respectively, with 6 bases between them. This CDR3 is built from 14 residues. This CDR3 reads CASSQDLANTEAFF. The DNA of the CDR3 is TGTGCCAGCAGCCAAGATTTGGCGAACACTGAAGCTTTCTTT.

This chain uses TRBV7-8 with TRBJ1-3; TRBD1 matches at 8 bases. Per the germline V gene, CDR1 is SGHVS and CDR2 is FQNEAQ. Trimming at V came to 5 bases and at J to 0 bases, leaving 12 bases not matched to a gene. CDR3 size: 18 residues. CDR3 loop: CASSPGRTGQSSGNTIYF. For the CDR3, the DNA is TGTGCCAGCAGCCCGGGGCGGACAGGGCAATCCTCTGGAAACACCATATATTTT.

This rearrangement joins TRBV10-3 to TRBJ1-2, with TRBD1 matching 7 bases. The CDR3 runs 14 residues. V gave up 2 bases and J gave up 8 bases; unmatched junction bases: 8. Germline-derived CDR1 and CDR2 are ENHRY and SYGVKD. The CDR3, as DNA: TGTGCCATCAGTGAGATGGAGGGGGCGCAGGGCTACACCTTC. Residues: CAISEMEGAQGYTF.

V and J are TRBV7-2 and TRBJ1-2; a possible D gene is TRBD1 (5 bases). Germline-derived CDR1 and CDR2 are SGHTA and FQGNSA. V dropped 1 base and J dropped 10 bases, with 13 bases sitting between them. The CDR3 covers 13 residues. The CDR3 DNA reads as TGTGCCAGCAGCTTAGGGGACGGGAACACCTACACCTTC. Encoded protein: CASSLGDGNTYTF.

This clone has a handful of counts. The chain joins TRBV4-1 to TRBJ1-2, with TRBD1 identical over 7 bases. Germline V lookup: CDR1 MGHRA, CDR2 YSYEKL. The length of the CDR3 is 14 residues. The trim removed 3 bases at V and 3 bases at J, leaving 4 bases unmatched. This CDR3 reads CASSHVGQDYGYTF. For the CDR3, the DNA is TGCGCCAGCAGCCACGTCGGACAGGACTATGGCTACACCTTC.

The chain has TRBV7-9 and TRBJ1-1; possibly TRBD1 for D (5 bases). The CDR3 has 14 amino acids. Deletions cut 0 bases from V and 3 bases from J, with 8 bases between. From germline, CDR1 is SEHNR and CDR2 FQNEAQ (reference sequence). This chain's CDR3 is CASSLAEGYTEAFF. In DNA, the CDR3 is TGTGCCAGCAGCTTAGCCGAGGGGTACACTGAAGCTTTCTTT.

This clone occurred a few times. The chain recombines TRBV30 with TRBJ2-4, with 9 bases matching TRBD1. This CDR3 contains 13 residues. Per the germline V gene, CDR1 is GTSNPN and CDR2 is SVGIG (reference sequence). Losses at the gene ends were 1 base for V and 5 bases for J; bases not matched to a gene: 0. This CDR3 is CAWSGQGENIQYF. CDR3 sequence (DNA): TGTGCCTGGAGTGGACAGGGGGAAAACATTCAGTACTTC.

Concerning this clone itself: Other DNA variants within this sample encode the same CDR3. The V gene is TRBV29-1, the J gene TRBJ2-7; D ambiguous. The V gene lost 5 bases and the J gene lost 1 base, with 12 bases spanning the gap. The CDR3 contains 13 residues. Germline-derived CDR1 and CDR2 are SQVTM and ANQGSEA. This chain's CDR3 is CSVSVLLSYEQYF. CDR3 in DNA: TGCAGCGTTTCGGTTCTCCTGTCCTACGAGCAGTACTTC.

A few counts support this clone. The chain carries TRBV7-2 and TRBJ2-2, with D maybe TRBD1 (7 bases). The germline gives CDR1 SGHTA, CDR2 FQGNSA. V was trimmed by 10 bases and J by 7 bases, leaving 19 bases between them. This CDR3 has 14 residues. CDR3: CATGRQGLDGELFF. CDR3 DNA sequence: TGTGCCACCGGGAGACAGGGTCTCGACGGGGAGCTGTTTTTT.

The CDR3 is CASSPGRHYTEAFF. CDR3 coding DNA: TGTGCCAGCTCACCAGGACGGCATTACACTGAAGCTTTCTTT. The gene calls are TRBV18 and TRBJ1-1; no clear D gene. The length of the CDR3 is 14 residues. Trimming removed 2 bases from V and 3 bases from J, with 10 bases in between. CDR1 and CDR2 from the germline V gene are KGHSH and LQKENI.